The 24 T cell receptor beta chains reported below all come from one sample, sequenced in a study of blood T cells in healthy people across ages. Using a J-beta primer mix together with a sample-barcoded 5' primer, a second PCR was run for about 6 to 11 cycles. One entry per CDR3 protein, called by TCRdb with MiXCR from the 5' RACE reads. The sample lists around 800,000 distinct CDR3 sequences, 20% to 30% occurring once. The same data also contributed to another study, on T cells of mothers and their children.

Material: blood. The receptors here all came from a boy aged 5-17 years in good health.

The chain has TRBV6-5 and TRBJ1-3; maybe TRBD1 (5 bases). V gave up 2 bases and J gave up 1 base, with 15 bases separating them. The CDR3 length is 17 residues. The germline V gene has CDR1 MNHEY and CDR2 SVGAGI. The DNA for the CDR3 is TGTGCCAGCAGTTACATTTCCCGGGGCCGGTCTGGAAACACCATATATTTT. Its translation: CASSYISRGRSGNTIYF.

This clonotype was seen more than once but under ten times. One end of the junction does not line up with germline, which may come from a read error. V usage is TRBV6-1 and J usage is TRBJ1-5; D not certain. Germline CDR1 is MNHNS and CDR2 is SASEGT. The CDR3 loop spans 13 amino acids. The CDR3 protein is CASSEIGGQPQHF. The CDR3 nucleotides read TGTGCCAGTAGTGAGATAGGAGGACAGCCCCAGCATTTT.

This clonotype was seen more than once but under ten times. The chain couples TRBV5-1 to TRBJ2-5; 10 nucleotides align to TRBD2. The CDR3 runs 16 residues. Per the germline V gene, CDR1 is SGHRS and CDR2 is YFSETQ. The ends lost 0 bases at V and 1 base at J; junction bases unmatched: 3. CDR3: CASSLVASGGQETQYF. CDR3 sequence (DNA): TGCGCCAGCAGCTTGGTGGCTAGCGGGGGCCAAGAGACCCAGTACTTC. Full variable domain (outside the CDR3, taken from reference TRBV5-1 and TRBJ2-5): KAGVTQTPRYLIKTRGQQVTLSCSPISGHRSVSWYQQTPGQGLQFLFEYFSETQRNKGNFPGRFSGRQFSNSRSEMNVSTLELGDSALYLCASSLVASGGQETQYFGPGTRLLVL.

This clonotype was observed once. This sequence joins TRBV7-9 and TRBJ2-2; D is ambiguous. CDR3 length: 13 residues. V lost 6 bases to trimming and J lost 3 bases, with 8 bases between them. Germline CDR1 and CDR2: SEHNR and FQNEAQ (reference sequence). The CDR3 protein is CASSVSYTGELFF. The CDR3 DNA is TGTGCCAGCAGTGTCAGTTACACCGGGGAGCTGTTTTTT.

This clonotype was counted only a few times. The chain carries TRBV28 and TRBJ2-5, with no clear D. The J call may be in error: the DNA end matches TRBJ2-1 better. Germline V CDR1 and CDR2: MDHEN, SYDVKM. This CDR3 comprises 12 residues. The CDR3: CASSIPGYEQFF. CDR3 nucleotide sequence: TGTGCCAGCAGTATTCCAGGCTATGAGCAGTTCTTC.

This clonotype appeared a few times. This chain joins TRBV28 and TRBJ1-5; possibly TRBD1 for D (6 bases). The V gene lost 2 bases and the J gene lost 6 bases, with 14 bases spanning the gap. The CDR3 is 15 residues long. Germline V CDR1 and CDR2: MDHEN, SYDVKM. CDR3 nucleotides: TGTGCCAGCAGTTTAATTGTAGGGGGGGCTCAGCCCCAGCATTTT. Its protein is CASSLIVGGAQPQHF.

The rearrangement joins TRBV29-1 to TRBJ1-2; D gene unclear. CDR1 is SQVTM and CDR2 is ANQGSEA in the germline V gene. The CDR3 sequence is 11 residues long. V was cut by 3 bases and J by 1 base, with 3 bases left in between. The CDR3 loop reads CSVDVNYGYTF. CDR3 coding DNA: TGCAGCGTTGACGTTAACTATGGCTACACCTTC.

The chain uses TRBV19 and TRBJ2-7, with TRBD2 identical over 8 bases. Trimming removed 5 bases from V and 3 bases from J; junction bases left unmatched: 6. CDR1 LNHDA and CDR2 SQIVND come from the germline V gene (reference sequence). CDR3 length equals 14 residues. CDR3 DNA: TGTGCCAGTAGTCCCGGACTAGCACGCTACGAGCAGTACTTC. It is translated as CASSPGLARYEQYF.

The chain combines TRBV7-2 with TRBJ1-6; no definite D call. With 1 base removed from V and 2 bases from J, the gap between germline ends came to 6 bases. The CDR3 is 15 residues long. Germline V gene sequence: CDR1 SGHTA, CDR2 FQGNSA. CDR3 nucleotide sequence: TGTGCCAGCAGCTTAGGTGGGGCCTATAATTCACCCCTCCACTTT. Protein product: CASSLGGAYNSPLHF.

The chain combines TRBV12-3 or TRBV12-4 with TRBJ2-1; D might be TRBD2 (6 bases). Trimming left V 3 bases short and J 8 bases short, with 20 bases between. The CDR3 is 16 amino acids. Here the CDR3 DNA reads TGTGCCAGCAGTTTGATTGTACGGCGCGCGGGGCATGAGCAGTTCTTC. Translation gives CASSLIVRRAGHEQFF.

Here the CDR3 DNA reads TGTGCCATCAGTGAGTCGAGAAGGAACAGAGGCGGTGAGCAGTTCTTC. This sequence encodes CAISESRRNRGGEQFF. The rearrangement joins TRBV10-3 to TRBJ2-1, with unresolved D. Trimming removed 0 bases at V and 9 bases at J, with 18 bases between. Germline-derived CDR1 and CDR2 are ENHRY and SYGVKD. The CDR3 contains 16 residues.

V is TRBV7-9 and J is TRBJ2-4; D perhaps matches TRBD2 (5 bases). CDR1 SEHNR and CDR2 FQNEAQ come from the germline V gene (reference sequence). The CDR3 covers 15 residues. V lost 5 bases, J lost 8 bases, and 19 bases lay in between. The chain's CDR3 is CASSPEDGLEDIQYF. The CDR3 region has the DNA TGTGCCAGCAGCCCCGAAGATGGATTGGAGGACATTCAGTACTTC.

The J gene is TRBJ2-3, the V gene TRBV2; possibly TRBD1 or TRBD2 for D (5 bases each). Germline CDR1 SNHLY, CDR2 FYNNEI. The CDR3 spans 13 residues. Trimming took 6 bases from V and 6 from J, leaving 13 bases between them. The CDR3 nucleotides read TGTGCCAGCAGACCGGGGCCGGGGGATACGCAGTATTTT. This sequence encodes CASRPGPGDTQYF. Full variable domain (missing parts from reference TRBV2 and TRBJ2-3): EPEVTQTPSHQVTQMGQEVILRCVPISNHLYFYWYRQILGQKVEFLVSFYNNEISEKSEIFDDQFSVERPDGSNFTLKIRSTKLEDSAMYFCASRPGPGDTQYFGPGTRLTVL.

Only a few counts were recorded for this clonotype. The rearrangement links TRBV29-1 to TRBJ2-7, with D uncertain. There are 12 residues in the CDR3. Germline V CDR1 and CDR2: SQVTM, ANQGSEA. Trimming stripped 5 bases from V and 0 bases from J, with 8 bases between. For the CDR3, the DNA is TGCAGCGTTAAATTTCGCTCCTACGAGCAGTACTTC. This gives the protein CSVKFRSYEQYF.

This rearrangement joins TRBV12-5 to TRBJ2-3; no reliable D call. The V gene's germline CDR1 is LGHNT and CDR2 FRNRAP. Trimming cost V 0 bases and J 14 bases, with 9 bases left between them. The CDR3 totals 11 residues. CDR3 in amino acids: CASGLVGFSYF. Written as DNA, the CDR3 is TGTGCTAGTGGTTTGGTAGGTTTTTCGTATTTT.

This chain links TRBV3-1 with TRBJ2-1; D not resolved. Trimming removed 4 bases at V and 7 bases at J, with 14 bases between. Germline V gene lookup returns CDR1 LGHDT and CDR2 YNNKEL (reference sequence). This CDR3 has 14 amino acids. The CDR3 loop is CASSRGGIVNEQFF. The CDR3 region has the DNA TGTGCCAGCAGCCGAGGTGGGATTGTGAATGAGCAGTTCTTC.

The rearrangement links TRBV29-1 to TRBJ1-2, with 9 bases fitting TRBD1. Germline CDR1 reads SQVTM; CDR2 reads ANQGSEA. Trimming at V came to 4 bases and at J to 12 bases, leaving 6 bases not matched to a gene. The CDR3 contains 11 residues. CDR3 protein: CSVAATGGNTF. The CDR3 nucleotides are TGCAGCGTTGCCGCGACAGGGGGGAACACCTTC. Full variable domain (missing parts from reference TRBV29-1 and TRBJ1-2): SAVISQKPSRDICQRGTSLTIQCQVDSQVTMMFWYRQQPGQSLTLIATANQGSEATYESGFVIDKFPISRPNLTFSTLTVSNMSPEDSSIYLCSVAATGGNTFGSGTRLTVV.

As to this clonotype: The germline gene is not matched at one end of the junction; a read error may be the cause. The genes are TRBV28 and TRBJ2-5; D gene unclear. CDR1 is MDHEN, CDR2 SYDVKM, per germline. This CDR3 has 10 residues. CDR3: CASSSETQHF. In DNA form, the CDR3 reads TGTGCCAGCAGTTCAGAGACCCAGCACTTC. Drawing the rest from reference TRBV28 and TRBJ2-5, the complete variable domain is DVKVTQSSRYLVKRTGEKVFLECVQDMDHENMFWYRQDPGLGLRLIYFSYDVKMKEKGDIPEGYSVSREKKERFSLILESASTNQTSMYLCASSSETQHFGPGTRLLVL.

V usage is TRBV11-2 and J usage is TRBJ1-6; 7 bases are shared with TRBD1. The CDR3 is made up of 14 amino acids. Germline CDR1 reads SGHAT; CDR2 reads FQNNGV. The V segment lost 7 bases and the J segment 7 bases; nucleotides outside the gene matches: 7. This CDR3 reads CASTPGQSNSPLHF. CDR3 nucleotides: TGTGCCAGCACGCCGGGACAGAGCAATTCACCCCTCCACTTT. The full variable domain, with the rest looked up from reference TRBV11-2 and TRBJ1-6, is EAGVAQSPRYKIIEKRQSVAFWCNPISGHATLYWYQQILGQGPKLLIQFQNNGVVDDSQLPKDRFSAERLKGVDSTLKIQPAKLEDSAVYLCASTPGQSNSPLHFGNGTRLTVT.

This clonotype was picked up a small number of times. The chain has TRBV5-1 and TRBJ2-5; 10 bases match TRBD2. Germline V gene sequence: CDR1 SGHRS, CDR2 YFSETQ. V trimming: 0 bases; J trimming: 5 bases; junction bases outside the gene matches: 10. The CDR3 runs 17 residues. CDR3 protein: CASSLVRLAGVGETQYF. CDR3 DNA sequence: TGCGCCAGCAGCTTGGTTCGTCTAGCGGGGGTTGGTGAGACCCAGTACTTC.

This clonotype was detected a few times. This rearrangement joins TRBV6-6 to TRBJ2-7, with D possibly matching TRBD2 (5 bases). The germline V and J ends were trimmed by 2 bases and 7 bases, with 9 bases remaining between them. Germline V gene sequence: CDR1 MNHNY, CDR2 SVGAGI (reference sequence). CDR3 length: 12 amino acids. The CDR3 DNA is TGTGCCAGCAGTTACATGGGAGTAGAGCAGTACTTC. Amino acids: CASSYMGVEQYF.

The table lists this clonotype with many counts. The chain joins TRBV7-2 to TRBJ2-2, with D perhaps TRBD1 (5 bases). Germline CDR1 reads SGHTA; CDR2 reads FQGNSA. V was shortened by 1 base and J by 6 bases, with 6 bases between the two germline ends. The CDR3 covers 13 residues. The CDR3 reads CASSLVGPGELFF. The CDR3 DNA is TGTGCCAGCAGCTTAGTGGGGCCCGGGGAGCTGTTTTTT.

The chain employs TRBV2 and TRBJ2-7; no reliable D call. The V gene lost 11 bases and the J gene lost 4 bases, with 27 bases spanning the gap. CDR1 SNHLY and CDR2 FYNNEI come from the germline V gene. There are 16 residues in the CDR3. The CDR3 reads CACLSQQSRTKYEQYF. CDR3 nucleotides: TGTGCCTGCCTCTCGCAGCAAAGCCGAACGAAGTACGAGCAGTACTTC.

There are a few counts of this clonotype. The CDR3 DNA reads TGTGCCAGCACCCTCGCAGGTGGGGGGAGCTATGGCTACACCTTC. Translation gives CASTLAGGGSYGYTF. V gene TRBV9 combines with J gene TRBJ1-2; D is perhaps TRBD1 (5 bases). The V end was cut by 6 bases, the J end by 4 bases, with 19 bases between. The CDR3 extends over 15 amino acids. Germline V gene lookup returns CDR1 SGDLS and CDR2 YYNGEE.